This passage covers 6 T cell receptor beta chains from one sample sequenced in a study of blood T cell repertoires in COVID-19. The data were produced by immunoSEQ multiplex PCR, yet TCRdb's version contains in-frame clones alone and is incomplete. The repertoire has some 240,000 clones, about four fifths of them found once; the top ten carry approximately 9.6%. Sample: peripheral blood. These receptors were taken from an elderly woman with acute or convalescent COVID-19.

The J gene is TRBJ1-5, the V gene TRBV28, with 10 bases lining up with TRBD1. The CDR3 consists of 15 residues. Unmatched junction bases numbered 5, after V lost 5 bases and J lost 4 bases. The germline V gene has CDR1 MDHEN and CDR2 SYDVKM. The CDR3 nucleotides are TGTGCCAGCAGTACGGACAGGGGGTATAATCAGCCCCAGCATTTT. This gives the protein CASSTDRGYNQPQHF.

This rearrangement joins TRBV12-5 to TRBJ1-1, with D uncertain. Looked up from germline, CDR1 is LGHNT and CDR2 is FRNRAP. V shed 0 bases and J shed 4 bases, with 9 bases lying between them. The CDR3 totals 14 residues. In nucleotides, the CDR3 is TGTGCTAGTGGTTTGGTAGCTTTTAGCACTGAAGCTTTCTTT. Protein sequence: CASGLVAFSTEAFF.

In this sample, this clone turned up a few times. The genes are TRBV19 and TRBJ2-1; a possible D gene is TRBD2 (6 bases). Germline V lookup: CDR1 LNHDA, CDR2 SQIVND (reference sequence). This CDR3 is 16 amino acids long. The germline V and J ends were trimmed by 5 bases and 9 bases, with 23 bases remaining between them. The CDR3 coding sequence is TGTGCCAGTAGTCCCGGAGGGCAGGCCCTACATGGTGAGCAGTTCTTC. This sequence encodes CASSPGGQALHGEQFF. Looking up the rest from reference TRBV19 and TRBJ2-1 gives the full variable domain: DGGITQSPKYLFRKEGQNVTLSCEQNLNHDAMYWYRQDPGQGLRLIYYSQIVNDFQKGDIAEGYSVSREKKESFPLTVTSAQKNPTAFYLCASSPGGQALHGEQFFGPGTRLTVL.

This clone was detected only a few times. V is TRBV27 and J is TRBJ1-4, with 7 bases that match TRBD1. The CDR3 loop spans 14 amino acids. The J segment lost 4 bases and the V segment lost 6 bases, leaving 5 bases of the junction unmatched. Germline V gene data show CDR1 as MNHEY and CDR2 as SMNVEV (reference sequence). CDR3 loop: CASRPGDSNEKLFF. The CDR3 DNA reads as TGTGCCAGCAGACCGGGGGACAGTAATGAAAAACTGTTTTTT. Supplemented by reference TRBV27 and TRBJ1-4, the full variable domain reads EAQVTQNPRYLITVTGKKLTVTCSQNMNHEYMSWYRQDPGLGLRQIYYSMNVEVTDKGDVPEGYKVSRKEKRNFPLILESPSPNQTSLYFCASRPGDSNEKLFFGSGTQLSVL.

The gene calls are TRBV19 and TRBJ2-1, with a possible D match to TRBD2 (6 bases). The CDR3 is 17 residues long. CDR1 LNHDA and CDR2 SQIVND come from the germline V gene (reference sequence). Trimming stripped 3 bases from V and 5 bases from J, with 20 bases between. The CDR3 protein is CASSMSTGVLLNNEQFF. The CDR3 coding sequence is TGTGCCAGTAGTATGTCGACGGGGGTTCTTTTAAACAATGAGCAGTTCTTC.

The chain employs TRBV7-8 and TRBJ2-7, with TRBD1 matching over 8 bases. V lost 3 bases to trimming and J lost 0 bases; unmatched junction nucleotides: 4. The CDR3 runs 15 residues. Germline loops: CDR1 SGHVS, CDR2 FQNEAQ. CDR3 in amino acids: CASSFNRGDSYEQYF. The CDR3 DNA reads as TGTGCCAGCAGCTTCAACAGGGGGGACTCCTACGAGCAGTACTTC.